This is a list of T cell receptor beta chains from one sample in a study of cytomegalovirus exposure and HLA in healthy donors. Sequencing was performed with immunoSEQ multiplex PCR; in TCRdb, only in-frame clones are kept and a portion is missing. The table lists about 120,000 clones, 78% of them singletons. The sample consisted of PBMCs. These receptors all come from a woman aged 25 to 39 in good health and CMV-seropositive. Both conserved end residues are part of each CDR3. A D gene is named only where the DNA matches it firmly. Size values are once, few and many counts, or a class for expanded clones, and some rows have none.

cdr3_nt,cdr3_aa,cdr3_length,d_call,clone_size,v_call,j_call
TGTGCCAGCAGATCCATTGTAGCGACCGGGGAGACCCAGTACTTC,CASRSIVATGETQYF,15,NA,NA,TRBV6-5,TRBJ2-5
TGTGCCAGCAGCTTAGGTCCGGGGGGCATGAATGAGCAGTTCTTC,CASSLGPGGMNEQFF,15,NA,NA,TRBV7-9,TRBJ2-1
TGTGCCAGCAGCTTTAGGACGGGAGGGCAGCCCCAGCATTTT,CASSFRTGGQPQHF,14,NA,NA,TRBV5-6,TRBJ1-5
TGTGCCAGCAATCTCCGGGGGGAGATCGAGCAGTACTTC,CASNLRGEIEQYF,13,TRBD2,NA,TRBV7-9,TRBJ2-7
TGTGCCAGCAGCGTTAGCCAGGGGCTATCCTACAATGAGCAGTTCTTC,CASSVSQGLSYNEQFF,16,NA,NA,TRBV5-4,TRBJ2-1
TGTGCCAGCGGTCGACAGGGAGCCTACGAGCAGTACTTC,CASGRQGAYEQYF,13,TRBD1,NA,TRBV11-2,TRBJ2-7
TGTGCCAGCAGTCAGGGAACTGGAAACACCATATATTTT,CASSQGTGNTIYF,13,NA,NA,TRBV6-6,TRBJ1-3
TGTGCCGGCAGCCTAGGGTTGGGACAGGGAAAAGAAAAACTGTTTTTT,CAGSLGLGQGKEKLFF,16,TRBD1,once,TRBV7-2,TRBJ1-4
TGTGCCTGGAGTGACTATTGGGAAAAACTGTTTTTT,CAWSDYWEKLFF,12,NA,NA,TRBV30,TRBJ1-4
TGTGCCAGCTCACCAACGCAGGGATGGGATTCACCCCTCCACTTT,CASSPTQGWDSPLHF,15,NA,NA,TRBV18,TRBJ1-6
TGTTCCAGCAGCTTAGTGGGGGGGGACACTGAAGCTTTCTTT,CSSSLVGGDTEAFF,14,NA,NA,TRBV7-9,TRBJ1-1
TGCGCCAGCAGCTTTACCGACAGCAGCACAGATACGCAGTATTTT,CASSFTDSSTDTQYF,15,NA,NA,TRBV5-1,TRBJ2-3
TGTGCCAGCAGCTTAGAGGGGGGGGGCGACGAGCAGTACTTC,CASSLEGGGDEQYF,14,NA,NA,TRBV7-8,TRBJ2-7
TGTGCCAGCAGCGTAGCTGCGGCGGGGGGGCACAATGAGCAGTTCTTC,CASSVAAAGGHNEQFF,16,TRBD2,NA,TRBV9,TRBJ2-1
TGCGCCAGCAGCTCCGGGACAGGGGATGGCTACACCTTC,CASSSGTGDGYTF,13,TRBD1,NA,TRBV5-1,TRBJ1-2
TGTGCCAGCAGCGTAGAAGACAGGATAACTAGCGGGGGTGAAGTGGAGCTGTTTTTT,CASSVEDRITSGGEVELFF,19,TRBD2,NA,TRBV13,TRBJ2-2
TGTGCCAGCAGCGTCGGGGGATACTACAATGAGCAGTTCTTC,CASSVGGYYNEQFF,14,NA,NA,TRBV9,TRBJ2-1
TGTGCCAGCAGTTTGTCGCGGAACACTGAAGCTTTCTTT,CASSLSRNTEAFF,13,NA,NA,TRBV27,TRBJ1-1
TGTGCCAGCAGCTTGGGGGGGCCCAGCTGGGGCTCCACCTTC,CASSLGGPSWGSTF,14,NA,NA,TRBV5-4,TRBJ1-2
TGTGCCAGCAGCTTACGGCGGGCGGCCTCCTACAATGAGCAGTTCTTC,CASSLRRAASYNEQFF,16,NA,NA,TRBV7-9,TRBJ2-1
TGTGCCAGCAAGGGGGACAGGAACTTAGAGACCCAGTACTTC,CASKGDRNLETQYF,14,TRBD1,NA,TRBV27,TRBJ2-5
TGTGCCAGCAGCTTATTAGCAAGCAGTGGACAGGGGGATTTAAACACCATATATTTT,CASSLLASSGQGDLNTIYF,19,TRBD1,NA,TRBV7-9,TRBJ1-3
TGTGCCAGCAGCTTGGACAGGGGTTTCCTTAACTATGGCTACACCTTC,CASSLDRGFLNYGYTF,16,TRBD1,NA,TRBV5-4,TRBJ1-2
TGTGCCAGCAGCGTAGCACCGGGACAGGGAGACGAGCAGTACTTC,CASSVAPGQGDEQYF,15,TRBD1,NA,TRBV9,TRBJ2-7
TGCGCCAGCAGCCAAGAAGGTGGGCCGACCTCCTATAATTCACCCCTCCACTTT,CASSQEGGPTSYNSPLHF,18,NA,NA,TRBV4-1,TRBJ1-6
TGTGCCAGCAGCTTAAGTAGCGGGGGGCTCATGGATACGCAGTATTTT,CASSLSSGGLMDTQYF,16,TRBD2,NA,TRBV7-9,TRBJ2-3
TGCGCCAGCACAAGTCAAGACAGGGGTACATACACTGAAGCTTTCTTT,CASTSQDRGTYTEAFF,16,TRBD1,NA,TRBV10-1,TRBJ1-1
TGTGCCAGCACGACCTTATACGGCGGGCAGTTCTTC,CASTTLYGGQFF,12,NA,NA,TRBV28,TRBJ2-1
TGTGCCAGCAGTTACCATAGAAGATCGAACACCGGGGAGCTGTTTTTT,CASSYHRRSNTGELFF,16,NA,NA,TRBV6-5,TRBJ2-2
TGTGCCAGTATCCCGGCAGGGTGGGGGGATCAGCCCCAGCATTTT,CASIPAGWGDQPQHF,15,NA,NA,TRBV19,TRBJ1-5
TGTGCCAGTACCCCCGGGACACCGTACTCCTACGAGCAGTACTTC,CASTPGTPYSYEQYF,15,NA,NA,TRBV19,TRBJ2-7
TGCGCCAGCAGCCAAGGGACTAGCGGGGGGACAAACACCGGGGAGCTGTTTTTT,CASSQGTSGGTNTGELFF,18,TRBD2,NA,TRBV4-1,TRBJ2-2
TGCAGCGTTGCGGGGGGTTTCCCAGATACGCAGTATTTT,CSVAGGFPDTQYF,13,TRBD2,NA,TRBV29-1,TRBJ2-3
TGTGCCAGTAGTAGGCAGGGTCTTAACCAAGAGACCCAGTACTTC,CASSRQGLNQETQYF,15,NA,once,TRBV19,TRBJ2-5
TGCGCCAGCAGCCAGGAGCTCTCCTATAATTCACCCCTCCACTTT,CASSQELSYNSPLHF,15,NA,NA,TRBV4-1,TRBJ1-6
TGTGCCAGCAGTTACACAGGCGGGGGGGCGAATGAGCAGTTCTTC,CASSYTGGGANEQFF,15,TRBD2,NA,TRBV6-6,TRBJ2-1
TGTGCCAGCAACTCAGACAGAAACACTGAAGCTTTCTTT,CASNSDRNTEAFF,13,NA,NA,TRBV9,TRBJ1-1
TGCGCCAGCAGCTTGGGGGCAGGGGGTGCAAATCAGCCCCAGCATTTT,CASSLGAGGANQPQHF,16,TRBD1,NA,TRBV5-1,TRBJ1-5
TGCGCCAGCAGCTTGGAGTCGGATGGCTACACCTTC,CASSLESDGYTF,12,NA,few,TRBV5-1,TRBJ1-2
TGTGCCAGCAGGGCCCCCACGTACCTCTCTGGAAACACCATATATTTT,CASRAPTYLSGNTIYF,16,NA,NA,TRBV28,TRBJ1-3
TGTGCCAGCAGAAGCGGGGGCCCTTACAATGAGCAGTTCTTC,CASRSGGPYNEQFF,14,TRBD2,NA,TRBV6-6,TRBJ2-1
TGTGCCAGTAGTCCCGGGACAGGGGGCAGCAAATCCTATGGCTACACCTTC,CASSPGTGGSKSYGYTF,17,TRBD1,once,TRBV19,TRBJ1-2
TGTGCCAGCAGTCAGACTAGCGGGGGGGCAAACACCGGGGAGCTGTTTTTT,CASSQTSGGANTGELFF,17,TRBD2,NA,TRBV13,TRBJ2-2
TGTGCCAGCTCACCACCGGGACAGGGCACAGATACGCAGTATTTT,CASSPPGQGTDTQYF,15,TRBD1,NA,TRBV18,TRBJ2-3
TGTGCCAGCAGCCTGAACAGGGGCGACGAGCAGTACTTC,CASSLNRGDEQYF,13,TRBD1,few,TRBV7-6,TRBJ2-7
TGCGCCAGCAGCGGAACAGGGGCCCGAACTGAAAAACTGTTTTTT,CASSGTGARTEKLFF,15,TRBD1,NA,TRBV5-1,TRBJ1-4
TGCAGCGTTGTTTCCGGGGTGTCCAGTGAGCAGTTCTTC,CSVVSGVSSEQFF,13,NA,NA,TRBV29-1,TRBJ2-1
TGTGCCAGCTCACCCGGGGGGCTGGTCTACGAGCAGTACTTC,CASSPGGLVYEQYF,14,NA,once,TRBV18,TRBJ2-7
TGTGCCAGCAGCTTGGGGCGGGGTTCAGATACGCAGTATTTT,CASSLGRGSDTQYF,14,NA,NA,TRBV5-6,TRBJ2-3